This T cell receptor beta chain was sequenced for a study of regulatory T cells in long-lasting Graves disease. The TCR beta library used iRepertoire HTBI primers with Arm-PCR amplification of CDR3. Each CDR3 protein is one row after TCRdb ran MiXCR on the multiplex PCR reads. The table shows roughly 500,000 distinct CDR3 sequences, with about 22% occurring only once. Time point specified: persistent/refractory GD, antithyroid drugs over 5 years with positive TRAb. PBMCs were the source of the RNA used for TCR sequencing. V lost 6 bases and J 0 bases, leaving 6 bases between the germline ends. This CDR3 contains 13 residues. Germline V gene data show CDR1 as SNHLY and CDR2 as FYNNEI. This clonotype has a count of ten or more.

The sequence came from a female donor with Graves disease. Sample: peripheral blood mononuclear cells (PBMCs), taken when the disease was refractory, from a patient treated with antithyroid drugs. This chain uses TRBV2 with TRBJ1-5; D is possibly TRBD1 (5 bases). CDR3 region: CASRQVSNQPQHF. The CDR3, as DNA: TGTGCCAGCAGACAGGTTAGCAATCAGCCCCAGCATTTT.